This T cell receptor beta chain was identified in a study of T cell responses to AZD1222 COVID-19 vaccine. The assay was immunoSEQ multiplex PCR, and TCRdb's table has in-frame clones only and misses some. Altogether 75,000 to 85,000 clones are present, around 90% being singletons, with the ten largest covering over 1.2%. The CDR3 runs 15 residues. With 5 bases clipped from V and 5 bases from J, the junction kept 8 bases outside the gene matches. Looked up from germline, CDR1 is SGHTA and CDR2 is FQGTGA. The material sequenced was peripheral blood, taken 28 days after the second AZD1222 dose. The TCR originated in an adult who received the AZD1222 COVID-19 vaccine. V and J are TRBV7-3 and TRBJ2-3, with 9 bases that match TRBD1. CDR3 region: CASSPGGQGKDTQYF. The CDR3 bases are TGTGCCAGCAGCCCAGGGGGACAGGGAAAAGATACGCAGTATTTT.